This entry lists 15 T cell receptor beta chains sequenced from one sample in a study of blood T cell repertoires in COVID-19. The assay was immunoSEQ multiplex PCR, and TCRdb's table has in-frame clones only and misses some. The repertoire holds about 170,000 clones, with roughly 83% as singletons. Sequencing input: peripheral blood. The origin of the receptors is a woman in her sixties or seventies with acute or convalescent COVID-19.

The CDR3 DNA sequence: TGTGCCAGCAGTTACGAGGGGGCGGGCACAGATACGCAGTATTTT. Translation: CASSYEGAGTDTQYF. The gene calls are TRBV6-5 and TRBJ2-3; 7 bases match TRBD1. This CDR3 comprises 15 residues. With V trimmed by 2 bases and J by 1 base, 3 bases remained unmatched. CDR1 is MNHEY, CDR2 SVGAGI, per germline.

The chain carries TRBV7-3 and TRBJ2-1; perhaps TRBD1 as D (6 bases). The CDR3 contains 13 residues. Germline-derived CDR1 and CDR2 are SGHTA and FQGTGA. V was cut by 5 bases and J by 3 bases, with 8 bases left in between. In DNA, the CDR3 is TGTGCCAGCAGCACCAGGGGCTACAATGAGCAGTTCTTC. Translating it yields CASSTRGYNEQFF.

The chain couples TRBV4-3 to TRBJ2-2, with TRBD2 identical over 7 bases. The CDR3 consists of 19 residues. The V and J ends lost 3 bases and 3 bases, in that order; junction bases with no gene match: 16. In germline, CDR1 is LGHNA, CDR2 YSLEER. CDR3 loop: CASSQRSSLTGGYTGELFF. The CDR3 coding sequence is TGCGCCAGCAGCCAGAGGAGCTCCTTGACCGGGGGGTACACCGGGGAGCTGTTTTTT.

The chain links TRBV29-1 to TRBJ2-2; 7 bases fit TRBD1. From germline, CDR1 is SQVTM and CDR2 ANQGSEA. This CDR3 comprises 13 residues. Trimming cost V 5 bases and J 4 bases; bases outside gene matches: 4. The CDR3 is CSVTGDGTGELFF. DNA of the CDR3: TGCAGCGTTACAGGGGATGGCACCGGGGAGCTGTTTTTT.

In nucleotides, the CDR3 is TGTGCCAGCAGCTTGGCCAATTACGAGCAGTACTTC. It is translated as CASSLANYEQYF. J is TRBJ2-7 and V is TRBV5-6, with D unresolved. CDR3 length: 12 amino acids. Trimming removed 0 bases at V and 4 bases at J, with 5 bases between. The germline V gene has CDR1 SGHDT and CDR2 YYEEEE.

This chain connects TRBV18 to TRBJ2-7, with a tentative D call TRBD1 (6 bases). The V gene lost 4 bases and the J gene lost 3 bases, with 10 bases spanning the gap. Germline CDR1 KGHSH, CDR2 LQKENI. The CDR3 has 13 amino acids. CDR3 loop: CASSQADSYEQYF. The DNA of the CDR3 is TGTGCCAGCTCACAAGCGGACAGCTACGAGCAGTACTTC.

This sequence joins TRBV6-5 and TRBJ2-2; 8 bases align to TRBD2. Per germline, CDR1 MNHEY and CDR2 SVGAGI. With V trimmed by 7 bases and J by 3 bases, 4 bases remained unmatched. The CDR3 covers 14 residues. CDR3 DNA sequence: TGTGCCAGCACCGCGGGGGGCTACACCGGGGAGCTGTTTTTT. Translation: CASTAGGYTGELFF.

The chain recombines TRBV5-1 with TRBJ1-5, with no clear D. V was clipped by 4 bases and J by 0 bases, with 23 bases between them. Germline loops: CDR1 SGHRS, CDR2 YFSETQ. The CDR3 is made up of 19 amino acids. The CDR3: CASSLSKAHGADSNQPQHF. The CDR3 DNA is TGCGCCAGCAGCCTGTCAAAGGCTCACGGAGCAGATAGCAATCAGCCCCAGCATTTT.

The chain couples TRBV6-5 to TRBJ1-1, with a weak D call TRBD1 (6 bases). V was trimmed by 6 bases and J by 6 bases, leaving 11 bases between them. Per germline, CDR1 MNHEY and CDR2 SVGAGI. The CDR3 consists of 12 residues. CDR3 bases: TGTGCCAGCAGGAAAGGGGGGGCTGAAGCTTTCTTT. Translating gives CASRKGGAEAFF.

The V gene is TRBV25-1, the J gene TRBJ1-6; D unclear. The CDR3 length is 14 residues. Germline-derived CDR1 and CDR2 are MGHDK and SYGVNS. V lost 0 bases, J lost 9 bases, and 9 bases lay in between. CDR3 residues: CASSEYLVASPLHF. The DNA for the CDR3 is TGTGCCAGCAGTGAATATCTCGTGGCTTCACCCCTCCACTTT.

This chain uses TRBV14 with TRBJ1-5, with unresolved D. There are 14 residues in the CDR3. Per the germline V gene, CDR1 is SGHDN and CDR2 is FVKESK. V shed 6 bases and J shed 2 bases, with 11 bases lying between them. The CDR3, as DNA: TGTGCCAGCAGTAGGTGGCAGGGCAATCAGCCCCAGCATTTT. Translation gives CASSRWQGNQPQHF.

This clone was observed a single time. The chain uses TRBV10-3 and TRBJ1-1; TRBD1 matches at 8 bases. Trimming at V came to 3 bases and at J to 8 bases, leaving 8 bases not matched to a gene. The germline V gene encodes CDR1 ENHRY and CDR2 SYGVKD. This CDR3 contains 14 residues. Written as DNA, the CDR3 is TGTGCCATCAGTGACTACGGACAGGGTGCCGAAGCTTTCTTT. This sequence encodes CAISDYGQGAEAFF.

This clone has just one count. One end of the junction varies from germline; a read error may be responsible. The CDR3 spells CASSLGNAGSDEQFF. The CDR3 nucleotides are TGTGCTAGCAGCTTAGGCAACGCGGGTTCAGATGAGCAGTTCTTC. The chain carries TRBV7-7 and TRBJ2-1; D might be TRBD2 (5 bases). Germline CDR1 is SSHAT and CDR2 is FNYEAQ (reference sequence). The CDR3 spans 15 residues.

The rearrangement joins TRBV9 to TRBJ2-3; weak D call: TRBD2 (5 bases). The germline CDR1 and CDR2 sequences are SGDLS and YYNGEE. The CDR3 spans 13 residues. V was cut by 0 bases and J by 4 bases, with 6 bases left in between. Here the CDR3 reads CASSVAGSDTQYF. CDR3 in DNA: TGTGCCAGCAGCGTAGCGGGGTCAGATACGCAGTATTTT.

V and J are TRBV30 and TRBJ1-4, with 8 bases that match TRBD1. V shed 2 bases, J shed 7 bases, and the junction held 6 bases outside the gene matches. CDR3 length equals 14 residues. Germline CDR1 GTSNPN, CDR2 SVGIG (reference sequence). CDR3: CAWSMTGDSEKLFF. In DNA, the CDR3 is TGTGCCTGGAGTATGACAGGGGACAGTGAAAAACTGTTTTTT.